The clone carrying this T cell receptor beta chain was observed many times. No antigen is known for it. Germline V gene data show CDR1 as SGHTA and CDR2 as FQGNSA. Trimming took off 1 base at V and 9 bases at J, with 10 bases between the two ends. This CDR3 comprises 14 residues. MiXCR was run by TCRdb on the 5' RACE reads, yielding one entry per CDR3 protein. The sample carries approximately 74,000 distinct CDR3 sequences, less than 5.5% recorded once. These data belong to a study of neurological immune-mediated disorders. Study results and limitations: TCR clonal expansion peaked in HTLV-1-associated myelopathy patients and was lowest in multiple sclerosis patients. Phylogenetic grouping assigned the repertoires of 18 of 34 multiple sclerosis patients to a single related-CDR3 cluster, representing a possible signature.

The V gene is TRBV7-2, the J gene TRBJ1-6; a weak D match, TRBD1 (5 bases). Sequencing was done on a sample of PBMCs. This TCR was recovered from a man younger than 35 with multiple sclerosis. This CDR3 is CASSLDPRGSPLHF. DNA for the CDR3: TGTGCCAGCAGCTTAGATCCGAGGGGTTCACCCCTCCACTTT.